This TCR beta chain was recorded in a study of tumor-infiltrating lymphocytes in primary liver carcinoma (TCRdb year 2017). Broadly, across the study: Between late 2015 and early 2016, about 5 patients in China with histopathologically diagnosed primary liver carcinoma had their tumors surgically resected. The five patients, three men and two women aged 30 to 69 years, had hepatocellular carcinoma (four) or combined HCC and intrahepatic cholangiocarcinoma (one). The five patients had tumors of stage T1-T3 N0M0, with maximum diameters ranging from 4.2 to 10 cm. Each sample produced about 3.5 to 8 million productive TCRbeta reads, and read depth showed no significant difference between tissue types. The study combined TCRbeta repertoire sequencing, expression microarrays and whole-exome sequencing across five regions of each liver tumor, with adjacent normal tissue and blood. A total of 35 or so specimens from 5 patients, comprising some 25 tumor regions, 5 adjacent noncancerous liver tissues and 5 peripheral blood samples, were covered by TCRbeta repertoire sequencing. Repertoires from technical replicates were highly reproducible, with mean shared-clone rates about 0.88 and correlation coefficients above 0.95. General findings and caveats noted by the study authors: Only the TCR beta chain was sequenced, so true repertoire diversity is likely underestimated because unpaired alpha chains were not captured. Repertoire overlap was higher between tumor regions (mean about 36%) than tumor-adjacent (approximately 17%) or tumor-blood (about 15%) pairs, consistent with antigen-driven expansion. Because the samples were bulk and unsorted, CD4+ and CD8+ T cell repertoires could not be compared. Only 4 to 6 patients were included in the study, and the authors note that the findings should be validated in a larger study. Compared with blood, tumors had a significantly larger share of the repertoire taken up by the top 250 clones (p = 0.039).

Points on this clonotype: Its antigen remains unidentified. A read error may account for a junction end that differs from germline.

TCRbeta-specific cDNA was reverse-transcribed from approximately 460 ng total RNA using a constant-region primer and ProtoScript II reverse transcriptase. TCRbeta libraries were built with three nested multiplex PCR rounds, a slightly modified ARM-PCR procedure. Each of the first two PCR rounds ran for approximately 10 cycles using multiplex TRBV1-TRBV30 forward primers together with a Cbeta reverse primer. Sample barcodes and Illumina adapters were attached in a final 25-cycle PCR using Deep VentR polymerase. Before sequencing, amplicons of 200-500 bp were purified from gel using a QIAquick gel extraction kit. TCRbeta amplicons were sequenced on an Illumina HiSeq 2500 with 250-bp paired-end reads. Processing in the source paper ran as follows. To recover full CDR3 sequences, reads were quality-trimmed using Trimmomatic v0.33 and paired reads were then merged using FLASH v1.2.11. MiGEC v1.2.1b assigned V, D and J germline segments to the rearranged TCRbeta sequences. Clonotype statistics and Shannon-Wiener diversity indices were computed with VDJtools v1.0.0. Except for diversity analysis, only each sample's 250 most abundant clonotypes were used in subsequent analyses to reduce sampling bias. The public reads were reprocessed in TCRdb via fastp at Q25 and MiXCR, keeping in-frame beta chains. Rows with a matching CDR3 protein are joined into one entry that keeps the most common DNA and genes. The V and J calls come from TCRdb's annotation, not from the publication. This sample gives more than 150,000 distinct CDR3 sequences in total; about 60% of them show up just once. The ten top clones hold 72% of the sample.

Blood RNA was extracted from unsorted whole blood using TRIzol reagent, and germline DNA was obtained with the DNeasy Blood & Tissue kit. Patients had chronic HBV infection and were treatment-naive at sampling. Before surgery, 3 to 5 milliliters of peripheral blood were drawn into K2EDTA tubes. The CDR3 goes from the cysteine to the phenylalanine over 14 residues. Just CDR3 DNA is preserved here, 42 bases in frame from base 1. The germline V gene supplies CDR1 MDHEN and CDR2 SYDVKM. The chain links TRBV28 with TRBJ2-7, with 9 bases aligning to TRBD2. The sequenced sample consisted of peripheral blood. The sequence was collected from a man in his forties with primary liver carcinoma and hepatitis B virus infection. The DNA sequence is TGTGCCAGCTACTCAGGGACTAGCAACTACGTGCAGTACTTC. This is translated as CASYSGTSNYVQYF.